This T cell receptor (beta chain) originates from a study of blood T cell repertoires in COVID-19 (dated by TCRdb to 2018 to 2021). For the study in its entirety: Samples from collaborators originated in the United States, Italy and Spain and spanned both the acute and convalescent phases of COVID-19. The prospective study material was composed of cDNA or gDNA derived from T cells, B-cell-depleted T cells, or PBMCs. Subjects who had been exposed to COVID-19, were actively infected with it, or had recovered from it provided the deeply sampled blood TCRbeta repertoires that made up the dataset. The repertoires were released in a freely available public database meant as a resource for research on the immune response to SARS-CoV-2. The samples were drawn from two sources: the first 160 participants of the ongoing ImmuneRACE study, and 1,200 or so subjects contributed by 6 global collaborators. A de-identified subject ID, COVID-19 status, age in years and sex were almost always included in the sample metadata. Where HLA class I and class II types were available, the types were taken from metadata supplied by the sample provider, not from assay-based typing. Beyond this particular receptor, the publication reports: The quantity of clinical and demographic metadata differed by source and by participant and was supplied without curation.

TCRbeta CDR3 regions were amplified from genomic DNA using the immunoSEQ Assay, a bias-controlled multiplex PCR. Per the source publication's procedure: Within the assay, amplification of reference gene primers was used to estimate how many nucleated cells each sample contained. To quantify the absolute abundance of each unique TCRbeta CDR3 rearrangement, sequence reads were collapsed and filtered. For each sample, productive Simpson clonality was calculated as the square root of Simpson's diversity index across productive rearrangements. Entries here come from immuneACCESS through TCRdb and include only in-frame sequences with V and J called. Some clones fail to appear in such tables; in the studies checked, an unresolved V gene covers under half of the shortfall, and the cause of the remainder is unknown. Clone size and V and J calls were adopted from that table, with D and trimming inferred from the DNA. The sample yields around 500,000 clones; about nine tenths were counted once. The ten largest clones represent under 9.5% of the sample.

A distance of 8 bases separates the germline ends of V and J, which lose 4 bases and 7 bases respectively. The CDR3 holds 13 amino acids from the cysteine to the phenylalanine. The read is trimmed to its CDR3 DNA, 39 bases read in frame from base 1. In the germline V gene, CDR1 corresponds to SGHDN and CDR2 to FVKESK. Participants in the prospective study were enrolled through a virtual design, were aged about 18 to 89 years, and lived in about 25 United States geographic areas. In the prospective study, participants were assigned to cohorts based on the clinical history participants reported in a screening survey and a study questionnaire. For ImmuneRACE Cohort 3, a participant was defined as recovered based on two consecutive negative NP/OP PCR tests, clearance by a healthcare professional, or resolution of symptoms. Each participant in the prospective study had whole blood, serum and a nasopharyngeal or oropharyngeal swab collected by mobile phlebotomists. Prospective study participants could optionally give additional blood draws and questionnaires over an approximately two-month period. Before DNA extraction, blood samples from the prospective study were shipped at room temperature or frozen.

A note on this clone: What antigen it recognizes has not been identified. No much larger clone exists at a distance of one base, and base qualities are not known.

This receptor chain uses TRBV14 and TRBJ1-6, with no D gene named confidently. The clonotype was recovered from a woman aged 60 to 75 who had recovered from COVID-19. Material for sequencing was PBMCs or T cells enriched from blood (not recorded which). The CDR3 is CASSPIKNSPLHF. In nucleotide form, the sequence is TGTGCCAGCAGCCCTATCAAGAATTCACCCCTCCACTTT.